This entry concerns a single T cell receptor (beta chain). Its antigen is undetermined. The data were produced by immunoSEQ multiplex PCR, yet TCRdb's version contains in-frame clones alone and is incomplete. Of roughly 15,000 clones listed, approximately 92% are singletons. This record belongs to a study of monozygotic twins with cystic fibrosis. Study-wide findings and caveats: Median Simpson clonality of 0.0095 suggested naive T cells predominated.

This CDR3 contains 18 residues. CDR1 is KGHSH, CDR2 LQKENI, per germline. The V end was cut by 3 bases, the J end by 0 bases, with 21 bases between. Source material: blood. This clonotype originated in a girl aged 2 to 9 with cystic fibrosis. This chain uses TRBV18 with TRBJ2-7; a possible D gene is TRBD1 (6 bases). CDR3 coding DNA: TGTGCCAGCTCACCGGGAATTTTAGGACAGCAATACTCCTACGAGCAGTACTTC. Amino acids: CASSPGILGQQYSYEQYF.